The next 3 T cell receptor beta chains were all read from a single sample in a study of neoadjuvant anti-PD-1 for oral cavity cancer. Some clones are missing from TCRdb's copy, which holds only in-frame ones; the method was immunoSEQ multiplex PCR. The sample holds around 15,000 clones; around 74% are singletons and the top ten take over 2%. The sequencing here drew on PBMCs, taken before nivolumab (anti-PD-1) treatment. All receptors derive from a person between 40 and 80 years old with oral cavity squamous cell carcinoma.

This rearrangement joins TRBV7-9 to TRBJ2-7; 12 bases line up with TRBD1. Germline CDR1 SEHNR, CDR2 FQNEAQ (reference sequence). V lost 4 bases to trimming and J lost 5 bases; unmatched junction nucleotides: 3. The CDR3 has 14 amino acids. In DNA form, the CDR3 reads TGTGCCAGCAGCTGGGACAGGGGGCAGGACGAGCAGTACTTC. Encoded protein: CASSWDRGQDEQYF.

The chain recombines TRBV10-3 with TRBJ2-1; the D gene could be TRBD1 or TRBD2 (5 bases each). In germline, CDR1 is ENHRY, CDR2 SYGVKD. The V end lost 10 bases, the J end lost 1 base, and 14 bases lay between the germline ends. There are 14 residues in the CDR3. The CDR3 loop is CATQGAESYNEQFF. CDR3 nucleotide sequence: TGTGCCACCCAGGGAGCGGAGTCCTACAATGAGCAGTTCTTC.

This chain links TRBV30 with TRBJ2-7; a possible D gene is TRBD2 (5 bases). CDR1 and CDR2 from the germline V gene are GTSNPN and SVGIG (reference sequence). The CDR3 has 14 amino acids. Between the trimmed V and J ends, which lost 2 bases and 1 base, there was a span of 12 bases. The CDR3 sequence is CAWSPGLRSYEQYF. DNA for the CDR3: TGTGCCTGGAGTCCTGGACTCCGTTCCTACGAGCAGTACTTC.